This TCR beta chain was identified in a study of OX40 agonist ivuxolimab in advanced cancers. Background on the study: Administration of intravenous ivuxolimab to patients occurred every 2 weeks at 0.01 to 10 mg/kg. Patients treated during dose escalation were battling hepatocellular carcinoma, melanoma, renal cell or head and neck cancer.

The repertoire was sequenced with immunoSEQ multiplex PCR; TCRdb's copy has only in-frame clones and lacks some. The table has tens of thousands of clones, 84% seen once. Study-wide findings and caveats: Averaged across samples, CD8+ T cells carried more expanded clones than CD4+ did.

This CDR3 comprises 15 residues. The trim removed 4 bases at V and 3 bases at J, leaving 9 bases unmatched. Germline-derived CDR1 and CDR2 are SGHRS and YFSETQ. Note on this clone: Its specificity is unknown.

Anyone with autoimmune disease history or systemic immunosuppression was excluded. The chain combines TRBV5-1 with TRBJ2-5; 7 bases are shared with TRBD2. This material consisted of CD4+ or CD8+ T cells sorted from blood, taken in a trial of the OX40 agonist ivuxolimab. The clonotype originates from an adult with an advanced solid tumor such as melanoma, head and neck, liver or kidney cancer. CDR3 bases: TGCGCCAGCAGCCGGGTTGGAGCGGGGAAAGAGACCCAGTACTTC. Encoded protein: CASSRVGAGKETQYF.